One and the same sample provided the 28 T cell receptor beta chains below, sequenced in a study of technical replicates of blood from a handful of donors. The data were produced by immunoSEQ multiplex PCR, yet TCRdb's version contains in-frame clones alone and is incomplete. The sample shows around 85,000 clones, 85% to 95% of them seen only once. Material for sequencing was T cells isolated from PBMCs. The receptors come from a human donor in good health.

The chain combines TRBV6-1 with TRBJ2-5; 10 bases fit TRBD2. V lost 1 base to trimming and J lost 5 bases; unmatched junction nucleotides: 10. Germline assignment: CDR1 MNHNS and CDR2 SASEGT. There are 17 residues in the CDR3. CDR3 sequence: CASSEGLAGGGEETQYF. The CDR3 coding sequence is TGTGCCAGCAGTGAAGGGTTAGCGGGAGGAGGAGAGGAGACCCAGTACTTC.

DNA of the CDR3: TGTGCCTGGGTCGGCGGCAACTCTGGAAACACCATATATTTT. As protein: CAWVGGNSGNTIYF. V is TRBV30 and J is TRBJ1-3; D gene unclear. The germline V gene encodes CDR1 GTSNPN and CDR2 SVGIG (reference sequence). This CDR3 contains 14 residues. Trimming shortened V by 5 bases and J by 0 bases, and 11 bases separated the two germline ends. Full variable domain (remainder filled in from reference TRBV30 and TRBJ1-3): SQTIHQWPATLVQPVGSPLSLECTVEGTSNPNLYWYRQAAGRGLQLLFYSVGIGQISSEVPQNLSASRPQDRQFILSSKKLLLSDSGFYLCAWVGGNSGNTIYFGEGSWLTVV.

This chain uses TRBV6-5 with TRBJ1-5, with D possibly TRBD1 on 5 matching bases. Trimming removed 4 bases at V and 4 bases at J, with 17 bases between. From germline, CDR1 is MNHEY and CDR2 SVGAGI. This CDR3 comprises 16 residues. The CDR3 DNA reads TGTGCCAGCAGTTCTGTGGGGGGTAGTTTTAATCAGCCCCAGCATTTT. Its translation: CASSSVGGSFNQPQHF.

The V and J genes are TRBV6-5 and TRBJ2-6, with D possibly matching TRBD1 (5 bases). With 7 bases removed from V and 2 bases from J, the gap between germline ends came to 12 bases. The germline V gene has CDR1 MNHEY and CDR2 SVGAGI. This CDR3 comprises 15 residues. CDR3 loop: CASNQGSTGANVLTF. DNA of the CDR3: TGTGCCAGCAACCAGGGTTCTACTGGGGCCAACGTCCTGACTTTC.

The V call is TRBV18, the J call TRBJ2-7, with 7 bases identical to TRBD1. There are 16 residues in the CDR3. V shed 1 base, J shed 2 bases, and the junction held 8 bases outside the gene matches. Germline CDR1 is KGHSH and CDR2 is LQKENI. CDR3 protein: CASSPQGADTPYEQYF. CDR3 DNA sequence: TGTGCCAGCTCACCACAGGGGGCGGACACCCCCTACGAGCAGTACTTC.

The V gene is TRBV6-1, the J gene TRBJ1-2; D may be TRBD1 (6 bases). V was trimmed by 8 bases and J by 1 base, leaving 14 bases between them. The germline V gene encodes CDR1 MNHNS and CDR2 SASEGT. CDR3 size: 14 residues. The CDR3 bases are TGTGCCAGCGTGGGAGGGGGGCGTAACTATGGCTACACCTTC. This sequence encodes CASVGGGRNYGYTF.

The gene calls are TRBV7-8 and TRBJ2-5; D remains ambiguous. CDR3 length equals 12 residues. Germline V gene data show CDR1 as SGHVS and CDR2 as FQNEAQ. V was cut by 1 base and J by 5 bases, with 5 bases left in between. CDR3: CASSLGSETQYF. The CDR3, as DNA: TGTGCCAGCAGCTTAGGGAGCGAGACCCAGTACTTC.

This rearrangement joins TRBV19 to TRBJ1-2, with D possibly being TRBD1 (5 bases). CDR1 is LNHDA and CDR2 is SQIVND in the germline V gene (reference sequence). Trimming removed 6 bases from V and 4 bases from J, with 15 bases in between. The CDR3 covers 14 residues. The CDR3 protein is CASSPFQGGYGYTF. The CDR3 region has the DNA TGTGCCAGTAGCCCCTTCCAGGGAGGCTATGGCTACACCTTC.

This rearrangement joins TRBV2 to TRBJ2-1; 9 bases line up with TRBD2. This CDR3 region has 14 residues. The ends lost 3 bases at V and 10 bases at J; junction bases unmatched: 7. The V gene's germline CDR1 is SNHLY and CDR2 FYNNEI. The CDR3 coding sequence is TGTGCCAGCAGTGAGCGGGGGGGCCTAGCAGAGCAGTTCTTC. Its translation: CASSERGGLAEQFF.

This rearrangement joins TRBV5-1 to TRBJ1-1; perhaps TRBD1 as D (5 bases). The V and J ends lost 4 bases and 0 bases respectively, with 10 bases between them. Germline lookup yields CDR1 SGHRS and CDR2 YFSETQ. The CDR3 is made up of 14 amino acids. The chain's CDR3 is CASSIQDLNTEAFF. In nucleotides, the CDR3 is TGCGCCAGCAGCATACAGGATCTGAACACTGAAGCTTTCTTT. Filled out from reference TRBV5-1 and TRBJ1-1, the complete variable domain reads KAGVTQTPRYLIKTRGQQVTLSCSPISGHRSVSWYQQTPGQGLQFLFEYFSETQRNKGNFPGRFSGRQFSNSRSEMNVSTLELGDSALYLCASSIQDLNTEAFFGQGTRLTVV.

The chain recombines TRBV30 with TRBJ2-1; 16 positions match TRBD2. Germline V gene sequence: CDR1 GTSNPN, CDR2 SVGIG (reference sequence). Trimming took 1 base from V and 0 from J; bases not matched to a gene: 9. This CDR3 is 20 amino acids long. As DNA, the CDR3 is TGTGCCTGGAGTGACCGGTTGGGACTAGCGGGGGGGCACTCCTACAATGAGCAGTTCTTC. Translating gives CAWSDRLGLAGGHSYNEQFF.

V usage is TRBV5-1 and J usage is TRBJ2-7, with TRBD2 matching 9 bases. Germline V CDR1 and CDR2: SGHRS, YFSETQ. CDR3 length equals 15 residues. The J segment lost 5 bases and the V segment lost 0 bases, leaving 6 bases of the junction unmatched. CDR3 coding DNA: TGCGCCAGCAGCTTGGTTTGGGGACTAGCAAACGAGCAGTACTTC. Its translation: CASSLVWGLANEQYF.

This clone appeared a single time. The V gene is TRBV7-8, the J gene TRBJ2-3; 10 bases align to TRBD2. Germline CDR1 and CDR2: SGHVS and FQNEAQ. V lost 5 bases, J lost 6 bases, and 8 bases stayed unmatched. The CDR3 contains 15 residues. Written as DNA, the CDR3 is TGTGCCAGCAGCCCGTCGGGACTAGCGATGGATACGCAGTATTTT. It encodes CASSPSGLAMDTQYF.

The chain carries TRBV6-5 and TRBJ1-1; 7 bases are a match to TRBD1. CDR3 length equals 15 residues. Germline assignment: CDR1 MNHEY and CDR2 SVGAGI. With 5 bases clipped from V and 3 bases from J, the junction kept 9 bases outside the gene matches. CDR3 nucleotides: TGTGCCAGCAGTACACAGGGGATCGGGGACACTGAAGCTTTCTTT. Amino acid sequence: CASSTQGIGDTEAFF.

The chain carries TRBV28 and TRBJ2-7, with D maybe TRBD1 (7 bases). The CDR3 covers 13 residues. Per the germline V gene, CDR1 is MDHEN and CDR2 is SYDVKM. Between the trimmed V and J ends, which lost 8 bases and 5 bases, there was a span of 16 bases. CDR3 nucleotide sequence: TGTGCCAGCCTAAACCCAGGGGGGAACGAGCAGTACTTC. It specifies CASLNPGGNEQYF.

This chain connects TRBV6-5 to TRBJ1-6; D gene ambiguous. V was clipped by 0 bases and J by 7 bases, with 7 bases between them. Germline CDR1 is MNHEY and CDR2 is SVGAGI. The length of the CDR3 is 14 residues. CDR3: CASSYSPGNSPLHF. CDR3 in DNA: TGTGCCAGCAGTTACTCTCCGGGGAATTCACCCCTCCACTTT.

The rearrangement joins TRBV28 to TRBJ2-7, with a possible D match to TRBD2 (6 bases). Per germline, CDR1 MDHEN and CDR2 SYDVKM. Trimming removed 1 base at V and 3 bases at J, with 16 bases between. This CDR3 contains 16 residues. CDR3 in amino acids: CASSLLGGANVYEQYF. For the CDR3, the DNA is TGTGCCAGCAGTTTATTGGGGGGTGCTAACGTCTACGAGCAGTACTTC.

This sequence joins TRBV2 and TRBJ1-4; D uncertain. This CDR3 contains 15 residues. From germline, CDR1 is SNHLY and CDR2 FYNNEI. V lost 1 base and J lost 1, with 7 bases in between. The CDR3 spells CASSEGAQTNEKLFF. CDR3 nucleotide sequence: TGTGCCAGCAGTGAAGGTGCACAAACTAATGAAAAACTGTTTTTT.

The chain recombines TRBV27 with TRBJ1-4; 7 nucleotides align to TRBD1. CDR3 length: 16 residues. Per germline, CDR1 MNHEY and CDR2 SMNVEV (reference sequence). The V and J ends lost 3 bases and 10 bases, in that order; junction bases with no gene match: 14. The CDR3 loop reads CASSLLRQGPSGKLFF. The CDR3 DNA reads as TGTGCCAGCAGTTTGCTCCGACAGGGCCCGAGTGGAAAACTGTTTTTT.

The chain joins TRBV6-1 to TRBJ1-5; D not certain. The CDR3 runs 12 residues. V gave up 5 bases and J gave up 7 bases, with 9 bases separating them. Germline V gene data show CDR1 as MNHNS and CDR2 as SASEGT. CDR3 region: CASSQSVQPQHF. The CDR3 coding sequence is TGTGCCAGCAGTCAATCGGTACAGCCCCAGCATTTT.

This clone was observed once. The chain links TRBV10-3 to TRBJ2-3; 10 bases map to TRBD2. CDR1 ENHRY and CDR2 SYGVKD come from the germline V gene. The CDR3 runs 19 residues. V lost 3 bases to trimming and J lost 0 bases; unmatched junction nucleotides: 12. In DNA form, the CDR3 reads TGTGCCATCAGTGATCCCCTAGCGGGAGAGAATTTGAGCACAGATACGCAGTATTTT. Residues: CAISDPLAGENLSTDTQYF.

With regard to this clone: Germline is not matched at one junction end, which may reflect a read error. V gene TRBV7-7 combines with J gene TRBJ2-1; a weak D match, TRBD1 (6 bases). The CDR3 extends over 15 amino acids. The germline V gene has CDR1 SSHAT and CDR2 FNYEAQ (reference sequence). In nucleotides, the CDR3 is TGTGCTAGCAGCTTAGACTACAGGGTGGACAATGAGCAGTTCTTC. The encoded protein is CASSLDYRVDNEQFF.

The chain has TRBV7-9 and TRBJ2-7; 10 bases fit TRBD1. Germline CDR1 and CDR2: SEHNR and FQNEAQ (reference sequence). J was trimmed by 3 bases and V by 0 bases; bases with no gene match: 5. The CDR3 has 16 residues. The CDR3 coding sequence is TGTGCCAGCAGCTTAGCGGCCGGGACAGGGGACTACGAGCAGTACTTC. Amino acid sequence: CASSLAAGTGDYEQYF. Looking up the rest from reference TRBV7-9 and TRBJ2-7 gives the full variable domain: DTGVSQNPRHKITKRGQNVTFRCDPISEHNRLYWYRQTLGQGPEFLTYFQNEAQLEKSRLLSDRFSAERPKGSFSTLEIQRTEQGDSAMYLCASSLAAGTGDYEQYFGPGTRLTVT.

The chain carries TRBV7-6 and TRBJ2-1; 7 positions match TRBD2. CDR3 length: 14 amino acids. After removal of 0 bases from V and 8 bases from J, the junction contained 4 bases not matched to a gene. Germline V CDR1 and CDR2: SGHVS, FNYEAQ. CDR3 nucleotide sequence: TGTGCCAGCAGCTTAGCGGGCGGGGGAGATGAGCAGTTCTTC. As protein: CASSLAGGGDEQFF.

V usage is TRBV4-1 and J usage is TRBJ2-7, with TRBD2 identical over 11 bases. The CDR3 has 15 amino acids. V shed 4 bases, J shed 2 bases, and the junction held 4 bases outside the gene matches. Germline V gene data show CDR1 as MGHRA and CDR2 as YSYEKL. The CDR3 region has the DNA TGCGCCAGCAGCCGGGTGGGACTAGCGGCCTACGAGCAGTACTTC. Translating it yields CASSRVGLAAYEQYF.

The chain couples TRBV11-3 to TRBJ2-7; TRBD1 matches 8 bases. V lost 5 bases and J lost 6; bases outside the gene matches: 12. CDR3 length: 15 amino acids. Germline assignment: CDR1 SGHNT and CDR2 YENEEA. The CDR3 loop reads CASSQDRASFPEQYF. DNA for the CDR3: TGTGCCAGCAGCCAGGACAGGGCAAGTTTCCCCGAGCAGTACTTC.

As DNA, the CDR3 is TGTGCCAGCAGTCGACCTCCTGACAGGTATAGCGGGGCCGAGCAGTTCTTC. It is translated as CASSRPPDRYSGAEQFF. The rearrangement joins TRBV28 to TRBJ2-1, with TRBD2 matching over 8 bases. J was trimmed by 10 bases and V by 5 bases; bases with no gene match: 19. The CDR3 has 17 amino acids. CDR1 MDHEN and CDR2 SYDVKM come from the germline V gene.

The chain recombines TRBV15 with TRBJ1-1; TRBD1 is a possible D gene (5 bases). The CDR3 extends over 16 amino acids. Germline-derived CDR1 and CDR2 are LNHNV and YYDKDF (reference sequence). With 0 bases removed from V and 3 bases from J, the gap between germline ends came to 14 bases. CDR3 residues: CATSRDYLDTHTEAFF. The CDR3 DNA reads as TGTGCCACCAGCAGAGATTATCTGGACACCCACACTGAAGCTTTCTTT.